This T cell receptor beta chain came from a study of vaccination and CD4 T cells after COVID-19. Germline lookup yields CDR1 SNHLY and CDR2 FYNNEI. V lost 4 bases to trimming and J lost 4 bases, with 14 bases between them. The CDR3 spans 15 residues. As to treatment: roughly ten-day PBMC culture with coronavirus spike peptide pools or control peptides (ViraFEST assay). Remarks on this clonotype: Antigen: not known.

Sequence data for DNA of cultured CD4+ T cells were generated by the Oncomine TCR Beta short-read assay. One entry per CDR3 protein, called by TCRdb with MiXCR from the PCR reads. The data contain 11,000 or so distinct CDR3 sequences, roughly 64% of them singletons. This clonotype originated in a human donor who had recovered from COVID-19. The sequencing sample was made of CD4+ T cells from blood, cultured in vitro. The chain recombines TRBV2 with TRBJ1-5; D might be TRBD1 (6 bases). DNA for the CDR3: TGTGCCAGCAGTGTAGGGGGGGTAGGGAATCAGCCCCAGCATTTT. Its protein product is CASSVGGVGNQPQHF.